Below, one T cell receptor beta chain is given with its context. Its antigen is not known. Primers for the PCR totalled 60 Vbeta and 13 Jbeta. Only in-frame clones appear in the TCRdb table, and some are missing; sequencing was by immunoSEQ multiplex PCR. The table lists 100,000 to 120,000 clones, less than 80% of them singletons. This specimen comes from a study of cytomegalovirus exposure and HLA in healthy donors. General study points: Reports indicate that TCR beta sequences accurately predicted the HLA-A and HLA-B alleles of most subjects.

Sequencing was carried out using PBMCs. This clonotype originated in a woman aged 40-49 years in good health and CMV-seropositive.

The CDR3 protein is CASSPLGSGIRSLNEQFF. For the CDR3, the DNA is TGTGCCAGCAGCCCCCTCGGGAGCGGGATAAGGTCTCTCAATGAGCAGTTCTTC. The chain uses TRBV7-9 and TRBJ2-1; 7 bases align to TRBD2. Germline CDR1 reads SEHNR; CDR2 reads FQNEAQ (reference sequence). The junction had 19 bases not matched to a gene; V was cut back by 5 bases and J by 6 bases. CDR3 length: 18 amino acids. Looking up the rest from reference TRBV7-9 and TRBJ2-1 gives the full variable domain: DTGVSQNPRHKITKRGQNVTFRCDPISEHNRLYWYRQTLGQGPEFLTYFQNEAQLEKSRLLSDRFSAERPKGSFSTLEIQRTEQGDSAMYLCASSPLGSGIRSLNEQFFGPGTRLTVL.